These 26 T cell receptor beta chains share one sample of origin, sequenced in a study of blood T cell repertoires in COVID-19. The table came from immunoSEQ multiplex PCR; TCRdb's copy has only in-frame clones and leaves some out. This sample has some 300,000 clones, with around 89% found just once. The sequencing sample was made of PBMCs or T cells enriched from blood (not recorded which). These receptors were taken from an older woman in a cohort exposed to, infected with or recovered from COVID-19 (not recorded which).

The V call is TRBV6-5, the J call TRBJ2-7; no firm D call. Germline CDR1 and CDR2: MNHEY and SVGAGI. There are 13 residues in the CDR3. The ends were cut back, 8 bases at V and 2 bases at J, with 13 bases in the middle. This CDR3 reads CASLRQVPYEQYF. The CDR3 DNA sequence: TGTGCCAGCCTCCGTCAGGTACCCTACGAGCAGTACTTC.

The chain couples TRBV3-1 (or the pseudogene TRBV3-2) to TRBJ1-5; possible D gene TRBD1, 6 bases. In germline, CDR1 is LGHDT, CDR2 YNNKEL (reference sequence). Deletions cut 3 bases from V and 11 bases from J, with 20 bases between. The length of the CDR3 is 15 residues. CDR3 amino acids: CASSHCGRGYQAQHF. The CDR3 bases are TGTGCCAGCAGCCATTGTGGCAGGGGATATCAAGCCCAGCATTTT.

The chain is built from TRBV7-9 and TRBJ2-1; 9 bases align to TRBD1. Germline CDR1 SEHNR, CDR2 FQNEAQ (reference sequence). The ends lost 5 bases at V and 7 bases at J; junction bases unmatched: 6. The CDR3 length is 14 residues. The CDR3 DNA sequence: TGTGCCAGCAGCCTAGGACAGGGGATAAATGAGCAGTTCTTC. Translated, it gives CASSLGQGINEQFF.

CDR3 nucleotides: TGTGCCAGCAGTTTCCGACAGGGACGTATGGCTAGCGGGTCCTACGAGCAGTACTTC. It translates to CASSFRQGRMASGSYEQYF. This chain connects TRBV27 to TRBJ2-7; D possibly corresponds to TRBD2 (8 bases). The CDR3 loop spans 19 amino acids. CDR1 and CDR2 from the germline V gene are MNHEY and SMNVEV (reference sequence). Between the trimmed V and J ends, which lost 3 bases and 1 base, there was a span of 25 bases.

In the case of this clone: A read error is possible here, since a much larger clone lies one base away. The chain uses TRBV7-3 and TRBJ2-2, with 12 nucleotides matching TRBD2. CDR1 and CDR2 from the germline V gene are SGHTA and FQGTGA. The CDR3 has 15 residues. The trim removed 2 bases at V and 5 bases at J, leaving 0 bases unmatched. The DNA of the CDR3 is TGTGCCAGCAGCTTAGGACTAGCGGGGACCGGGGAGCTGTTTTTT. The encoded protein is CASSLGLAGTGELFF.

This clone has only a few counts. The chain uses TRBV28 and TRBJ1-2; TRBD1 might be the D (5 bases). Germline assignment: CDR1 MDHEN and CDR2 SYDVKM. V dropped 9 bases and J dropped 4 bases, with 15 bases sitting between them. The CDR3 contains 13 residues. The CDR3 is CASGERDFYGYTF. The CDR3 DNA reads as TGTGCCAGTGGGGAGAGGGACTTCTATGGCTACACCTTC.

CDR3 loop: CASSLLGSSYNEQFF. Here the CDR3 DNA reads TGTGCCAGCAGCCTCCTAGGAAGCTCCTACAATGAGCAGTTCTTC. The genes are TRBV7-3 and TRBJ2-1; D remains unclear. The V gene lost 5 bases and the J gene lost 0 bases, with 11 bases spanning the gap. The CDR3 spans 15 residues. CDR1 is SGHTA, CDR2 FQGTGA, per germline. The full variable domain, completed using reference TRBV7-3 and TRBJ2-1, is GAGVSQTPSNKVTEKGKYVELRCDPISGHTALYWYRQSLGQGPEFLIYFQGTGAADDSGLPNDRFFAVRPEGSVSTLKIQRTERGDSAVYLCASSLLGSSYNEQFFGPGTRLTVL.

Notes on this clone: Other DNA sequences in the same sample also yield this CDR3. The rearrangement uses TRBV9 and TRBJ2-1, with TRBD2 identical over 12 bases. Germline assignment: CDR1 SGDLS and CDR2 YYNGEE. The J segment lost 4 bases and the V segment lost 3 bases, leaving 2 bases of the junction unmatched. This CDR3 has 15 residues. The CDR3 DNA follows: TGTGCCAGCAGCGCCGGGACTAGCGGGTACAATGAGCAGTTCTTC. Protein product: CASSAGTSGYNEQFF. Variable domain in full (rest from reference TRBV9 and TRBJ2-1): DSGVTQTPKHLITATGQRVTLRCSPRSGDLSVYWYQQSLDQGLQFLIQYYNGEERAKGNILERFSAQQFPDLHSELNLSSLELGDSALYFCASSAGTSGYNEQFFGPGTRLTVL.

This clone has only a few counts. The chain employs TRBV18 and TRBJ1-1; 8 bases fit TRBD1. The CDR3 length is 16 residues. With 2 bases clipped from V and 1 base from J, the junction kept 6 bases outside the gene matches. Germline V gene sequence: CDR1 KGHSH, CDR2 LQKENI. The CDR3 DNA reads as TGTGCCAGCTCACCAGGGACAGGCTCTACGAACACTGAAGCTTTCTTT. Protein: CASSPGTGSTNTEAFF.

V gene TRBV7-3 combines with J gene TRBJ2-7; 10 bases line up with TRBD1. Looked up from germline, CDR1 is SGHTA and CDR2 is FQGTGA. The CDR3 length is 14 residues. V gave up 4 bases and J gave up 2 bases; unmatched junction bases: 2. The DNA of the CDR3 is TGTGCCAGCAGCTCCGGACAGGGGGCCTACGAGCAGTACTTC. Protein sequence: CASSSGQGAYEQYF.

CDR3 residues: CASSLVLVGDTQYF. The DNA of the CDR3 is TGTGCCAGCAGCTTAGTCCTAGTTGGAGATACGCAGTATTTT. The genes are TRBV7-8 and TRBJ2-3; D remains unclear. This CDR3 is built from 14 residues. V was cut by 1 base and J by 5 bases, with 10 bases left in between. Per germline, CDR1 SGHVS and CDR2 FQNEAQ.

V is TRBV7-2 and J is TRBJ2-1, with TRBD2 matching over 9 bases. The CDR3 is 18 residues long. CDR1 SGHTA and CDR2 FQGNSA come from the germline V gene. The trim removed 6 bases at V and 0 bases at J, leaving 12 bases unmatched. The CDR3 nucleotides read TGTGCCAGCAGTCCAAGGGGCCGCGGGAGGGCCTCCTACAATGAGCAGTTCTTC. It yields the protein CASSPRGRGRASYNEQFF.

This rearrangement joins TRBV14 to TRBJ2-2; 7 nucleotides line up with TRBD1. From germline, CDR1 is SGHDN and CDR2 FVKESK. V lost 4 bases, J lost 4 bases, and 0 bases stayed unmatched. The CDR3 covers 13 residues. CDR3 nucleotide sequence: TGTGCCAGCAGCCGACAGGGCACCGGGGAGCTGTTTTTT. Translating it yields CASSRQGTGELFF.

This clone was recorded only once. The J gene is TRBJ2-2, the V gene TRBV30, with 7 positions matching TRBD1. The CDR3 has 15 residues. Per germline, CDR1 GTSNPN and CDR2 SVGIG (reference sequence). V lost 4 bases, J lost 0 bases, and 5 bases stayed unmatched. The CDR3 DNA follows: TGTGCCTGGACCTCTGGGACAGCGAACACCGGGGAGCTGTTTTTT. Its translation: CAWTSGTANTGELFF.

The V and J genes are TRBV27 and TRBJ1-5; D might be TRBD1 (5 bases). Trimming took 7 bases from V and 0 from J, leaving 19 bases between them. The CDR3 covers 17 residues. The germline V gene has CDR1 MNHEY and CDR2 SMNVEV (reference sequence). This CDR3 is CASNSLLGLNSNQPQHF. In nucleotides, the CDR3 is TGTGCCAGCAATTCCCTCCTGGGGCTTAATAGCAATCAGCCCCAGCATTTT.

In DNA form, the CDR3 reads TGTGCCAGCAGCCCTTTGAGGGGACAGGGCGCATCCGGGGAGCTGTTTTTT. Translation: CASSPLRGQGASGELFF. The rearrangement uses TRBV11-2 and TRBJ2-2, with 9 bases that match TRBD1. The length of the CDR3 is 17 residues. The junction had 13 bases not matched to a gene; V was cut back by 5 bases and J by 6 bases. Germline CDR1 and CDR2: SGHAT and FQNNGV.

CDR3 amino acids: CASSQERRQGGDEQYF. The CDR3 DNA is TGCGCCAGCAGCCAAGAAAGGAGGCAGGGGGGCGACGAGCAGTACTTC. The V and J genes are TRBV4-1 and TRBJ2-7, with a possible D match to TRBD1 (7 bases). This CDR3 has 16 amino acids. The V gene's germline CDR1 is MGHRA and CDR2 YSYEKL. Trimming pared 0 bases from V and 5 bases from J, leaving 17 bases between.

The chain combines TRBV19 with TRBJ2-5; TRBD1 agrees at 11 bases. From germline, CDR1 is LNHDA and CDR2 SQIVND (reference sequence). The CDR3 extends over 15 amino acids. Trimming removed 6 bases from V and 0 bases from J; junction bases left unmatched: 3. CDR3 amino acids: CASSRGQGDQETQYF. CDR3 nucleotide sequence: TGTGCCAGTAGCAGGGGACAGGGGGACCAAGAGACCCAGTACTTC.

The chain uses TRBV21-1 and TRBJ1-1. TRBV21-1 is noted as a pseudogene. There are 13 residues in the CDR3. The CDR3 sequence is CASSKVPVTEAFF. The CDR3 bases are TGTGCCAGCAGCAAAGTACCGGTTACTGAAGCTTTCTTT.

This clone was recorded a few times. The chain's CDR3 is CASSVRGTGNTIYF. The CDR3 nucleotides read TGTGCCAGCAGCGTACGAGGGACTGGAAACACCATATATTTT. V is TRBV9 and J is TRBJ1-3; D gene ambiguous. The germline CDR1 and CDR2 sequences are SGDLS and YYNGEE. V lost 1 base and J 2 bases, leaving 7 bases between the germline ends. The CDR3 extends over 14 amino acids.

CDR3 coding DNA: TGCGCCAGCAGCTCGTCAGGGGGCACAGATACGCAGTATTTT. The encoded protein is CASSSSGGTDTQYF. The chain has TRBV5-1 and TRBJ2-3; TRBD1 might be the D (6 bases). The CDR3 length is 14 residues. Germline CDR1 and CDR2: SGHRS and YFSETQ. V lost 3 bases, J lost 1 base, and 9 bases lay in between.

This chain uses TRBV28 with TRBJ2-1, with TRBD2 matching 7 bases. After removal of 6 bases from V and 6 bases from J, the junction contained 8 bases not matched to a gene. Germline V CDR1 and CDR2: MDHEN, SYDVKM. The CDR3 has 14 amino acids. CDR3 residues: CASRPSGSGNEQFF. In DNA form, the CDR3 reads TGTGCCAGCAGACCTAGCGGTTCAGGCAATGAGCAGTTCTTC.

V is TRBV7-9 and J is TRBJ2-5; TRBD2 matches 8 bases. The CDR3 consists of 16 residues. The V gene's germline CDR1 is SEHNR and CDR2 FQNEAQ (reference sequence). Trimming at V came to 5 bases and at J to 4 bases, leaving 12 bases not matched to a gene. CDR3 in amino acids: CASSPGLAGGGETQYF. DNA for the CDR3: TGTGCCAGCAGCCCCGGACTAGCCGGGGGGGGAGAGACCCAGTACTTC.

This rearrangement joins TRBV28 to TRBJ1-2; 7 positions agree with TRBD1. Germline-derived CDR1 and CDR2 are MDHEN and SYDVKM. Trimming cost V 1 base and J 4 bases; bases outside gene matches: 6. The CDR3 length is 15 residues. CDR3 nucleotides: TGTGCCAGCAGTTTATCCGGGGACAGACCCTATGGCTACACCTTC. This codes for CASSLSGDRPYGYTF.

The chain carries TRBV5-6 and TRBJ2-5, with a weak D call TRBD2 (5 bases). Trimming left V 0 bases short and J 5 bases short, with 11 bases between. The CDR3 loop spans 14 amino acids. Germline V lookup: CDR1 SGHDT, CDR2 YYEEEE. The CDR3 bases are TGTGCCAGCAGCTTGGCCGACGGCGGGGAGACCCAGTACTTC. Amino acids: CASSLADGGETQYF.

The chain has TRBV7-2 and TRBJ2-7, with D tentatively TRBD2 (6 bases). Germline lookup yields CDR1 SGHTA and CDR2 FQGNSA. Trimming left V 0 bases short and J 5 bases short, with 14 bases between. The CDR3 is 15 residues long. The CDR3 bases are TGTGCCAGCAGCTTAGCTTTATTACTAGCTAACGAGCAGTACTTC. It codes for CASSLALLLANEQYF.